These 2 T cell receptor beta chains were all obtained from the same sample, sequenced in a study of response to subunit inactivated influenza vaccine. From the RT-PCR reads, TCRdb called clonotypes with MiXCR, one entry per CDR3 protein. The sample holds about 800,000 distinct CDR3 sequences; 21% are singletons and the top ten take 10% to 13%. Sample: PBMCs from blood, taken more than 4 days after vaccination. All receptors come from a man aged 50-59 years who received an inactivated influenza vaccine.

This clonotype showed up just a few times. V is TRBV20-1 and J is TRBJ2-7, with D maybe TRBD1 (5 bases). From germline, CDR1 is DFQATT and CDR2 SNEGSKA (reference sequence). Trimming left V 1 base short and J 3 bases short, with 19 bases between. The CDR3 totals 16 residues. The CDR3 sequence is CSARGDPGQGHYEQYF. For the CDR3, the DNA is TGCAGTGCTAGAGGCGATCCTGGTCAAGGACACTACGAGCAGTACTTC.

This clonotype was counted only a few times. The rearrangement uses TRBV25-1 and TRBJ1-2, with D hard to call. Germline values: CDR1 MGHDK, CDR2 SYGVNS. This CDR3 has 15 residues. The ends were cut back, 1 base at V and 5 bases at J, with 14 bases in the middle. CDR3 in amino acids: CASSESGRSKYGYTF. In DNA form, the CDR3 reads TGTGCCAGCAGTGAATCGGGGAGATCAAAGTATGGCTACACCTTC.